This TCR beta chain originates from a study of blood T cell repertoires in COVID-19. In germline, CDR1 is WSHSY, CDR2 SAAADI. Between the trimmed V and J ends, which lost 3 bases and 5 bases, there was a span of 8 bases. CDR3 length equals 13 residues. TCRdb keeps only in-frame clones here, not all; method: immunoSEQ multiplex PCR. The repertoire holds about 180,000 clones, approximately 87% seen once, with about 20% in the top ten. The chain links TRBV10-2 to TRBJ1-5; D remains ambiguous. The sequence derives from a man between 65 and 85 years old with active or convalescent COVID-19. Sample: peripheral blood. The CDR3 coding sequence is TGCGCCAGCAGTGATGGCAGGCATCAGCCCCAGCATTTT. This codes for CASSDGRHQPQHF.